This record covers a single T cell receptor beta chain. TCRdb reprocessed the 5' RACE reads via MiXCR and lists one record per CDR3 protein. The sample contains approximately 500,000 distinct CDR3 sequences, around a quarter of which appear only once. This entry comes from a study of T-cell memory formation after mild COVID-19. Study overall: There were largely donor-specific TCR clusters.

CDR1 SGHRS and CDR2 YFSETQ come from the germline V gene. The CDR3 consists of 17 residues. V dropped 4 bases and J dropped 2 bases, with 21 bases sitting between them. This TCR derives from an adult woman who had mild COVID-19 (a few samples of this study predate the infection). Cell type and time point are not known. The chain couples TRBV5-1 to TRBJ1-1; D is unclear. The sequencing sample was made of PBMCs or a T cell subset sorted from them (not recorded which). The DNA of the CDR3 is TGCGCCAGCAGCCTCGGAAGGGCAGCGTTCCTTAACACTGAAGCTTTCTTT. This translates into CASSLGRAAFLNTEAFF.